Given below is one TCR beta chain in context. What it binds is not known. Profiling relied on immunoSEQ multiplex PCR, and the TCRdb table lists in-frame clones only, not all of them. This sample has roughly 60,000 clones, with roughly 93% found just once. Germline values: CDR1 SGHDT, CDR2 YYEEEE. The V end lost 7 bases, the J end lost 6 bases, and 7 bases lay between the germline ends. The CDR3 covers 11 residues. The entry originates in a study of OX40 agonist ivuxolimab in advanced cancers. Study context: Ivuxolimab, an antibody that agonizes OX40 (CD134), was administered to the patients. Study observations and caveats: At 0.1 to 3.0 mg/kg and by week 6, CD4+ and CD8+ T cells in the blood had expanded clonally. The work left the antigen specificity of expanded peripheral T cells undetermined. Fewer expanded clones were found on average in CD4+ than in CD8+ T cells.

The clonotype comes from an adult with an advanced solid tumor such as melanoma, head and neck, liver or kidney cancer. This sample comprised CD4+ or CD8+ T cells sorted from blood, obtained in a trial of the OX40 agonist ivuxolimab. The gene calls are TRBV5-6 and TRBJ2-2; either TRBD1 or TRBD2 may supply D (5 bases each). The CDR3 bases are TGTGCCAGCGGGGGAGCCGGGGAGCTGTTTTTT. Amino acid sequence: CASGGAGELFF.